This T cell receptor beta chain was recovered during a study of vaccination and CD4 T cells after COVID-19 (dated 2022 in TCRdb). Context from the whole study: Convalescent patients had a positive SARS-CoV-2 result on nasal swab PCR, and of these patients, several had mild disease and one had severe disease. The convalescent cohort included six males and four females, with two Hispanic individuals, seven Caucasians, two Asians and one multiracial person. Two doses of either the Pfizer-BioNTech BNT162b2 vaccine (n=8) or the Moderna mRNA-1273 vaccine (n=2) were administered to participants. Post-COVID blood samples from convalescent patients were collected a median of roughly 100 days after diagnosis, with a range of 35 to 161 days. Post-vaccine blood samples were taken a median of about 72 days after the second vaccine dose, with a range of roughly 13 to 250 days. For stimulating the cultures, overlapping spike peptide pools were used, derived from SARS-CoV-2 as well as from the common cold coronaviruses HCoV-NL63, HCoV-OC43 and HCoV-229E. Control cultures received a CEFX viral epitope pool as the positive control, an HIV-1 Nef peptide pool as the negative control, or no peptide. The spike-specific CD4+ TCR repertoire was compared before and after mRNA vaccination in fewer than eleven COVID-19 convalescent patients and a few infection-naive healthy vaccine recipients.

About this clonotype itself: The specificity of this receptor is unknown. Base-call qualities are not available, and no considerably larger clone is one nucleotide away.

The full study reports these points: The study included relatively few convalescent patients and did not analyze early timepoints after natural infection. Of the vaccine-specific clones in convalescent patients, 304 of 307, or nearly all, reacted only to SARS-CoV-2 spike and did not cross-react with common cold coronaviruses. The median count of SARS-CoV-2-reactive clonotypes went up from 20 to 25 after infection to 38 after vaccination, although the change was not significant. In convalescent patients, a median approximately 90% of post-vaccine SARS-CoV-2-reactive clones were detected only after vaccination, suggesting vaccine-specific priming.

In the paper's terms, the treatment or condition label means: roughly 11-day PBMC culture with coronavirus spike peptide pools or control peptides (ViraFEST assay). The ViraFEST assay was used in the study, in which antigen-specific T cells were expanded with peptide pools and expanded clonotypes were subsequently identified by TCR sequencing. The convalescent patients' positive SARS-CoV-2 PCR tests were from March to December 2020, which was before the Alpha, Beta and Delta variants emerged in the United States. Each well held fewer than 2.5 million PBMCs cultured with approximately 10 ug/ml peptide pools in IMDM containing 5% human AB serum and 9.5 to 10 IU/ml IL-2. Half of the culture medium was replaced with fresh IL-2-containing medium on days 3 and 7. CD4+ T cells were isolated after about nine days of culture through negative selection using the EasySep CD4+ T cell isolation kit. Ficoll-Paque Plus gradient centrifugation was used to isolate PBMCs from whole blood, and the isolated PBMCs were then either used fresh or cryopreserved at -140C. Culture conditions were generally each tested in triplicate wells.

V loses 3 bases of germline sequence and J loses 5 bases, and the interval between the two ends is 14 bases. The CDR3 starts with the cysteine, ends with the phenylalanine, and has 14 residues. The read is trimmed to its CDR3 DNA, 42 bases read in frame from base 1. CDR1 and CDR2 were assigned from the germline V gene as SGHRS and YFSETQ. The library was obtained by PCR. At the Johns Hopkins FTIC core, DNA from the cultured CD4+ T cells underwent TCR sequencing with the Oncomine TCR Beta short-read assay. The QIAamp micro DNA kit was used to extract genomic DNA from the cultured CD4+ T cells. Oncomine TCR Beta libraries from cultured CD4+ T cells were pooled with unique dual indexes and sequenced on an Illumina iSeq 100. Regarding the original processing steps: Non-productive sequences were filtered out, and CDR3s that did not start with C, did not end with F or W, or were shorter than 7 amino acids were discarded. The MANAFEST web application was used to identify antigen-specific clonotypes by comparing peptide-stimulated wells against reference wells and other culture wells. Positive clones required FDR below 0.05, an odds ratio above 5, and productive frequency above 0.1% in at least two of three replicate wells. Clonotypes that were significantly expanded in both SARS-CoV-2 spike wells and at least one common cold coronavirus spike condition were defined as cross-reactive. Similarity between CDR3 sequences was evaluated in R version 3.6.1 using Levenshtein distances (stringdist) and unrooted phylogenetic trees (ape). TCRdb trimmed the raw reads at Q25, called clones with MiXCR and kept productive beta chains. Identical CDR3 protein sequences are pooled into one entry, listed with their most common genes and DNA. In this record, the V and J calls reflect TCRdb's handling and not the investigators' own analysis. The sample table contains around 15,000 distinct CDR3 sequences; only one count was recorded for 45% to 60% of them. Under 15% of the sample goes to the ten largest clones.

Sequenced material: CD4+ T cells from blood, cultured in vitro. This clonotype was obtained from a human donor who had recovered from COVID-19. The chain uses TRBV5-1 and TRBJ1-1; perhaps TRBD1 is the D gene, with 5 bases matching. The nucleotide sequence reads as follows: TGCGCCAGCAGCTGGACCAGGGCTGAGACTGAAGCTTTCTTT. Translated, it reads CASSWTRAETEAFF. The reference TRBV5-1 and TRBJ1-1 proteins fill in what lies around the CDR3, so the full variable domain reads KAGVTQTPRYLIKTRGQQVTLSCSPISGHRSVSWYQQTPGQGLQFLFEYFSETQRNKGNFPGRFSGRQFSNSRSEMNVSTLELGDSALYLCASSWTRAETEAFFGQGTRLTVV.